The clone carrying this T cell receptor beta chain showed up just a few times. A second PCR of roughly 7 to 11 cycles used a sample-barcoded 5' primer and a J-beta primer mix. TCRdb independently ran MiXCR on the 5' RACE reads; one entry per CDR3 protein. The sample consists of 1.5 million to 2 million distinct CDR3 sequences, 28% of them appearing once. The sample originates from a study of blood T cells in healthy people across ages. Collection of roughly 10 milliliters of peripheral blood was performed for each donor. The clonotype comes from a woman younger than 45 in good health. Sequenced input: blood.

CDR3 region: CASSPGTMSGYEQYF. DNA of the CDR3: TGTGCCAGCAGTCCCGGGACAATGAGTGGATACGAGCAGTACTTC. The rearrangement links TRBV6-5 to TRBJ2-7; possible D gene TRBD1, 6 bases. The germline V gene has CDR1 MNHEY and CDR2 SVGAGI. The CDR3 has 15 residues. Trimming stripped 5 bases from V and 4 bases from J, with 18 bases between.